The subject of this entry is one T cell receptor (beta chain). What it binds is unknown. The V gene end was trimmed by 5 bases and the J gene end by 1 base; junction bases not matched to a gene: 4. The germline gives CDR1 MNHNY, CDR2 SVGAGI (reference sequence). The CDR3 extends over 15 amino acids. From the 120-subject validation cohort, which was separate from the roughly 700-subject first cohort, the donors were drawn. Libraries were prepared by immunoSEQ multiplex PCR; TCRdb keeps only in-frame clonotypes and omits some of them. Here the sample spans around 73,000 clones, 70% to 90% being singletons. The record originates from a study of cytomegalovirus exposure and HLA in healthy donors. Study-wide points: Researchers counted 180 or so TCR beta chains as cytomegalovirus-associated. In the 130 or so validation repertoires, more than 85% of cluster scores exceeded 0, per a later analysis.

The chain combines TRBV6-6 with TRBJ2-2; 7 bases match TRBD1. The sequence was obtained from a young woman in good health and CMV-seropositive. The sample comprised PBMCs. CDR3 DNA sequence: TGTGCCAGCAGTCGGGACAGACGGAACACCGGGGAGCTGTTTTTT. Translation gives CASSRDRRNTGELFF.